The 2 T cell receptor beta chains below all came from one sample that was sequenced in a study of shared clonotypes between healthy human individuals. The repertoire was sequenced with immunoSEQ multiplex PCR; TCRdb's copy has only in-frame clones and lacks some. The sample gives around 990,000 clones, roughly 80% of which show up once; roughly 0.82% is in the top ten. Input material: memory CD4+ T cells from PBMCs. As for subset: CD45RA-negative fraction. Receptors were obtained from a man younger than 35 in good health. Some clones in this sample may be carry-over from other donors' samples.

This clone is a singleton in its sample. The rearrangement uses TRBV28 and TRBJ2-7; tentative D call: TRBD1 (8 bases). V lost 4 bases to trimming and J lost 2 bases, with 21 bases between them. Germline lookup yields CDR1 MDHEN and CDR2 SYDVKM. This CDR3 region has 17 residues. The DNA of the CDR3 is TGTGCCAGCAGTTCCCCCGGTGGAGCGGGACAGGCCTACGAGCAGTACTTC. This translates into CASSSPGGAGQAYEQYF.

The chain uses TRBV7-2 and TRBJ2-1; TRBD2 matches at 8 bases. The CDR3 runs 18 residues. In germline, CDR1 is SGHTA, CDR2 FQGNSA. V shed 3 bases, J shed 0 bases, and the junction held 10 bases outside the gene matches. The CDR3 loop reads CASSFPLGGGSSYNEQFF. The CDR3 nucleotides read TGTGCCAGCAGCTTTCCTTTGGGCGGGGGGAGCTCCTACAATGAGCAGTTCTTC.